This TCR beta chain derives from a study of shared clonotypes between healthy human individuals. Study-wide results and caveats: The study found about 5.1% of naive CD4 clonotypes shared across several donors.

Trimming left V 5 bases short and J 8 bases short, with 13 bases between. Germline CDR1 is SGHRS and CDR2 is YFSETQ. This CDR3 has 12 residues. The donors, all of them Caucasian adults, lived in Nashville, Tennessee. The split of CD4+ cells yielded CD45RA+ naive and CD45RA-negative memory subsets. TCRdb's copy holds only in-frame clones and misses some; the assay was immunoSEQ multiplex PCR. The sample includes about 1.1 million clones, about 80% seen only once; the top ten take around 0.47%. Comments on this clone: What it binds is unknown.

The receptor was derived from a man between 18 and 35 years old in good health. Some clones in this sample may be carry-over from other donors' samples. The sequencing input was memory CD4+ T cells from PBMCs. Noted subset: CD45RA-negative fraction. The chain has TRBV5-1 and TRBJ1-2; D ambiguous. CDR3 in amino acids: CASSLPGVGYTF. CDR3 in DNA: TGCGCCAGCAGTCTCCCCGGGGTAGGCTACACCTTC.